The 17 T cell receptor beta chains below all came from one sample that was sequenced in a study of cytomegalovirus exposure and HLA in healthy donors. TCRdb's copy holds only in-frame clones and misses some; the assay was immunoSEQ multiplex PCR. The table includes 150,000 to 200,000 clones, approximately 90% detected once. The sequencing input was PBMCs. Source of these receptors: a woman aged 25 to 39 in good health and CMV-seronegative.

The DNA of the CDR3 is TGCGCCAGCAGCCAAGTGCCGGGAGCGAACACTGAAGCTTTCTTT. This gives the protein CASSQVPGANTEAFF. The gene calls are TRBV4-1 and TRBJ1-1, with D unclear. V gave up 1 base and J gave up 1 base, with 10 bases separating them. The germline CDR1 and CDR2 sequences are MGHRA and YSYEKL. The CDR3 consists of 15 residues.

For this clone: The sample holds other DNA sequences that translate to the same CDR3. This rearrangement joins TRBV11-2 to TRBJ2-7, with 7 bases matching TRBD2. Germline V gives CDR1 SGHAT, CDR2 FQNNGV. The ends lost 1 base at V and 7 bases at J; junction bases unmatched: 1. This CDR3 has 12 residues. The CDR3 loop is CASSLGGGEQYF. In DNA form, the CDR3 reads TGTGCCAGCAGCTTAGGGGGGGGAGAGCAGTACTTC. Looking up the rest from reference TRBV11-2 and TRBJ2-7 gives the full variable domain: EAGVAQSPRYKIIEKRQSVAFWCNPISGHATLYWYQQILGQGPKLLIQFQNNGVVDDSQLPKDRFSAERLKGVDSTLKIQPAKLEDSAVYLCASSLGGGEQYFGPGTRLTVT.

This sequence joins TRBV7-9 and TRBJ2-2; no reliable D call. The CDR3 is made up of 12 amino acids. V shed 5 bases and J shed 4 bases, with 5 bases lying between them. CDR1 and CDR2 (germline): SEHNR, FQNEAQ (reference sequence). The CDR3 DNA follows: TGTGCCAGCAGCCCCAGCACCGGGGAGCTGTTTTTT. Amino acid sequence: CASSPSTGELFF.

This clone turned up a few times. The chain recombines TRBV30 with TRBJ2-1, with TRBD2 matching 9 bases. The CDR3 runs to 14 residues. CDR1 is GTSNPN and CDR2 is SVGIG in the germline V gene (reference sequence). With V trimmed by 5 bases and J by 5 bases, 7 bases remained unmatched. The CDR3 DNA follows: TGTGCCTGGGATCTAGCGGGGACCAACAATGAGCAGTTCTTC. Amino acid sequence: CAWDLAGTNNEQFF.

J is TRBJ1-2 and V is TRBV30; 10 bases map to TRBD1. Germline-derived CDR1 and CDR2 are GTSNPN and SVGIG (reference sequence). The CDR3 length is 15 residues. With 5 bases clipped from V and 1 base from J, the junction kept 7 bases outside the gene matches. The CDR3 spells CAWEAGTGVNYGYTF. CDR3 DNA sequence: TGTGCCTGGGAGGCCGGGACAGGGGTTAACTATGGCTACACCTTC.

The chain employs TRBV30 and TRBJ1-1; D call uncertain. This CDR3 spans 10 amino acids. Germline CDR1 and CDR2: GTSNPN and SVGIG (reference sequence). Trimming removed 5 bases from V and 7 bases from J, with 8 bases in between. CDR3 bases: TGTGCCTGGGTAACAATTGAAGCTTTCTTT. This codes for CAWVTIEAFF.

This sequence joins TRBV7-9 and TRBJ1-2, with D perhaps matching TRBD1 (5 bases). V lost 5 bases, J lost 4 bases, and 20 bases lay in between. In germline, CDR1 is SEHNR, CDR2 FQNEAQ (reference sequence). This CDR3 has 16 residues. This CDR3 reads CASSPRGWDYTYGYTF. The CDR3 DNA sequence: TGTGCCAGCAGCCCGCGGGGCTGGGACTATACCTATGGCTACACCTTC.

The chain combines TRBV19 with TRBJ2-3; D is possibly TRBD1 (5 bases). This CDR3 has 16 amino acids. Germline V gene sequence: CDR1 LNHDA, CDR2 SQIVND (reference sequence). V was trimmed by 1 base and J by 1 base, leaving 12 bases between them. CDR3 bases: TGTGCCAGTAGTATAGTTCAGGGTTACGGCACAGATACGCAGTATTTT. It specifies CASSIVQGYGTDTQYF.

The J gene is TRBJ2-5, the V gene TRBV9; TRBD2 agrees at 8 bases. Per the germline V gene, CDR1 is SGDLS and CDR2 is YYNGEE. The length of the CDR3 is 17 residues. V dropped 1 base and J dropped 4; count of bases not matched to a gene: 12. CDR3 in amino acids: CASSVSTGGPIGETQYF. CDR3 nucleotides: TGTGCCAGCAGCGTATCCACGGGGGGGCCTATAGGAGAGACCCAGTACTTC.

The J gene is TRBJ2-3, the V gene TRBV12-5; D remains unclear. There are 14 residues in the CDR3. The V end lost 7 bases, the J end lost 2 bases, and 13 bases lay between the germline ends. From germline, CDR1 is LGHNT and CDR2 FRNRAP. Here the CDR3 DNA reads TGTGCTAGTGCCCAGGCCGCCCACACAGATACGCAGTATTTT. Translation: CASAQAAHTDTQYF.

V and J are TRBV25-1 and TRBJ2-3, with D maybe TRBD2 (5 bases). V lost 3 bases, J lost 3 bases, and 16 bases lay in between. This CDR3 is built from 16 residues. Germline assignment: CDR1 MGHDK and CDR2 SYGVNS. In DNA form, the CDR3 reads TGTGCCAGCAGTGATCCTAGGACTTTCGTTACAGATACGCAGTATTTT. Translated, it gives CASSDPRTFVTDTQYF.

In DNA form, the CDR3 reads TGTGCCACCAGCAAGACAGGGGTTGAGCAGTACTTC. It codes for CATSKTGVEQYF. The chain combines TRBV15 with TRBJ2-7, with 8 nucleotides matching TRBD1. The V gene's germline CDR1 is LNHNV and CDR2 YYDKDF (reference sequence). V dropped 4 bases and J dropped 7; count of bases not matched to a gene: 3. The CDR3 consists of 12 residues.

This sequence joins TRBV2 and TRBJ1-6; D unclear. The CDR3 runs 15 residues. V shed 5 bases and J shed 7 bases, with 15 bases lying between them. From germline, CDR1 is SNHLY and CDR2 FYNNEI. The CDR3 sequence: CASSRRALDNSPLHF. The CDR3 DNA sequence: TGTGCCAGCAGTAGGAGGGCTTTGGACAATTCACCCCTCCACTTT. Full variable domain (remainder filled in from reference TRBV2 and TRBJ1-6): EPEVTQTPSHQVTQMGQEVILRCVPISNHLYFYWYRQILGQKVEFLVSFYNNEISEKSEIFDDQFSVERPDGSNFTLKIRSTKLEDSAMYFCASSRRALDNSPLHFGNGTRLTVT.

The chain carries TRBV4-1 and TRBJ2-7; D may be TRBD2 (7 bases). Germline V gives CDR1 MGHRA, CDR2 YSYEKL. V lost 2 bases and J 3 bases, leaving 14 bases between the germline ends. The CDR3 is 15 amino acids. DNA of the CDR3: TGCGCCAGCAGCCAACATGAGGGGGGGCTCTACGAGCAGTACTTC. The encoded protein is CASSQHEGGLYEQYF.

The rearrangement uses TRBV7-9 and TRBJ1-2; the match to TRBD1 covers 10 bases. V trimming: 1 base; J trimming: 7 bases; junction bases outside the gene matches: 3. The CDR3 loop spans 14 amino acids. Per germline, CDR1 SEHNR and CDR2 FQNEAQ (reference sequence). CDR3 loop: CASSLEGTGVGYTF. Written as DNA, the CDR3 is TGTGCCAGCAGCTTAGAGGGGACAGGGGTTGGCTACACCTTC.

This chain joins TRBV11-2 and TRBJ1-2; tentatively, D is TRBD1 (5 bases). V was trimmed by 0 bases and J by 2 bases, leaving 10 bases between them. From germline, CDR1 is SGHAT and CDR2 FQNNGV. The length of the CDR3 is 15 residues. Here the CDR3 reads CASSLDPGGNYGYTF. The CDR3 DNA follows: TGTGCCAGCAGCTTAGATCCCGGGGGGAACTATGGCTACACCTTC.

V is TRBV5-1 and J is TRBJ1-2; 9 nucleotides match TRBD1. Germline V gene lookup returns CDR1 SGHRS and CDR2 YFSETQ. V dropped 4 bases and J dropped 6; count of bases not matched to a gene: 10. The CDR3 spans 15 residues. For the CDR3, the DNA is TGCGCCAGCAGCCCGACTGGGACAGGGAGGAATGGCTACACCTTC. As protein: CASSPTGTGRNGYTF.